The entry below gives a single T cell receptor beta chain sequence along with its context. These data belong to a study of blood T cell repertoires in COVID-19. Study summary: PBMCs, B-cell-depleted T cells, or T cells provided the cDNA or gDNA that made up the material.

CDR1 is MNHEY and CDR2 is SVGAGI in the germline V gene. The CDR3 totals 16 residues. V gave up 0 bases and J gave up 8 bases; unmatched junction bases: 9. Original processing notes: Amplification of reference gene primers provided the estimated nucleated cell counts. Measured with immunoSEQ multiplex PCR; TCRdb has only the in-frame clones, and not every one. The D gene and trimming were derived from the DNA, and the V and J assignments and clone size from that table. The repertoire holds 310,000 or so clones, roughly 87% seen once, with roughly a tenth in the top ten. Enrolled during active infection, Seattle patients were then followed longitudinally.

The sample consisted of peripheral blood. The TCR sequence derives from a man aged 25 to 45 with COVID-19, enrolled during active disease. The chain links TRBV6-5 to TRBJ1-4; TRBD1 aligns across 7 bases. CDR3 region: CASSYSTGTAGEKLFF. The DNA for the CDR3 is TGTGCCAGCAGTTACTCGACCGGGACAGCAGGAGAAAAACTGTTTTTT.